This TCR beta chain was identified in a study of blood T cell repertoires in COVID-19. Overall study: The analysed material was cDNA or gDNA that came from T cells, B-cell-depleted T cells, or PBMCs.

This CDR3 has 15 amino acids. With 3 bases removed from V and 0 bases from J, the gap between germline ends came to 9 bases. Germline values: CDR1 MNHNS, CDR2 SASEGT. This clone has just a few counts. Methods used by the authors: Estimation of nucleated cell counts was performed using reference gene primer amplification. Some clones are missing from TCRdb's copy, which holds only in-frame ones; the method was immunoSEQ multiplex PCR. V, J and clone size derive from that table, while D and trimming were established from the DNA sequence. The sample includes roughly 120,000 clones, approximately 87% of them seen just once.

This clonotype was sampled from a man aged 25-45 years with acute or convalescent COVID-19. J is TRBJ2-1 and V is TRBV6-1; no clear D gene. Sequences were obtained from peripheral blood. This CDR3 is CASSDDWSSYNEQFF. CDR3 in DNA: TGTGCCAGCAGTGATGACTGGAGCTCCTACAATGAGCAGTTCTTC.